This TCR beta chain was documented in a study of T cell changes during pregnancy in multiple sclerosis. Clones were read by immunoSEQ multiplex PCR, and TCRdb kept only the in-frame ones, dropping some. The profile shows 50,000 to 75,000 clones, roughly 89% of them singletons. V was clipped by 3 bases and J by 2 bases; unmatched bases: 5. Germline V gives CDR1 KGHSH, CDR2 LQKENI. The CDR3 has 15 residues. The sample consisted of peripheral blood, taken after pregnancy. V is TRBV18 and J is TRBJ2-7; 9 nucleotides agree with TRBD1. This TCR came from a female donor in good health, enrolled as a control in a pregnancy study. The CDR3 DNA follows: TGTGCCAGCTCACCTCTCCGGACAGGGGCCTACGAGCAGTACTTC. This encodes CASSPLRTGAYEQYF.